This T cell receptor (beta chain) comes out of a study of OX40 agonist ivuxolimab in advanced cancers. Study context: Patients undergoing dose escalation presented with hepatocellular carcinoma, melanoma, renal cell or head and neck cancer. Under the entry rules, prior anti-PD-1, anti-PD-L1 or anti-CTLA-4 therapy was allowed, and 35% to 40% had some. Three patients, one with hepatocellular carcinoma and two with cutaneous melanoma, responded partially.

Clones were sequenced by immunoSEQ multiplex PCR, and TCRdb holds only the in-frame ones, with some missing. The profile shows 60,000 to 75,000 clones, 70% to 90% of them singletons. Autoimmune disease history or systemic immunosuppression led to patient exclusion. The CDR3 runs 16 residues. Germline lookup yields CDR1 SGHTS and CDR2 YDEGEE. Unmatched junction bases numbered 10, after V lost 4 bases and J lost 1 base. The sequence came from an adult with an advanced solid tumor such as melanoma, head and neck, liver or kidney cancer. Sequencing used CD4+ or CD8+ T cells sorted from blood, obtained in a trial of the OX40 agonist ivuxolimab. The J gene is TRBJ1-1, the V gene TRBV5-8; TRBD1 aligns across 7 bases. CDR3 DNA: TGTGCCAGCAGCCGAGGACAGGTAGTTGGGAACACTGAAGCTTTCTTT. Translation gives CASSRGQVVGNTEAFF.